This T cell receptor (beta chain) stems from a study of early T cells in non-severe SARS-CoV-2 infection. About the research overall: Bulk RNA isolated from unsorted whole blood underwent sequencing; chains were not paired.

Researchers attached unique molecular identifiers to individual cDNA molecules. From the 5' RACE reads, TCRdb called clonotypes with MiXCR, one entry per CDR3 protein. This sample has roughly 50,000 distinct CDR3 sequences, with roughly 6.1% found just once. The receptor's source is an adult who was a healthcare worker with PCR-confirmed SARS-CoV-2 infection or an uninfected control (not recorded which). The sample here was whole blood, taken at baseline.

CDR3 nucleotide sequence: TGTGCCAGCAGCTTAATAGGACTAGCGGGACTCAACACCGGGGAGCTGTTTTTT. Its protein product is CASSLIGLAGLNTGELFF. The rearrangement links TRBV7-2 to TRBJ2-2; 12 nucleotides match TRBD2. This CDR3 is built from 18 residues. Germline V gene lookup returns CDR1 SGHTA and CDR2 FQGNSA. V was clipped by 2 bases and J by 2 bases; unmatched bases: 6.